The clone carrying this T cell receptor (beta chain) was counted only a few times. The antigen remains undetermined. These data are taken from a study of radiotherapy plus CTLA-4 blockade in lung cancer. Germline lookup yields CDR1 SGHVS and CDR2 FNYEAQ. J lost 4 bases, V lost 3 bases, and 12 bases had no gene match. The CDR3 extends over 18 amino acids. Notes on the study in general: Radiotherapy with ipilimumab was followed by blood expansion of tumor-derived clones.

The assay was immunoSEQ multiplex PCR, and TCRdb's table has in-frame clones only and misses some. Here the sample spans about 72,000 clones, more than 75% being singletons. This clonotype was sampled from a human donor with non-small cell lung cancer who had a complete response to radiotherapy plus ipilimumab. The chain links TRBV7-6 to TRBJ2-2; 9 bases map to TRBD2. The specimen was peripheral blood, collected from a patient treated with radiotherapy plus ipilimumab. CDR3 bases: TGTGCCAGCAGCTTGAGAGGCCTAGCGGGGAAGGGCACCGGGGAGCTGTTTTTT. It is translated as CASSLRGLAGKGTGELFF.